This TCR beta chain was recorded in a study of control samples from healthy donors and cancer patients. Germline CDR1 SEHNR, CDR2 FQNEAQ (reference sequence). The CDR3 has 13 residues. V was pared by 2 bases and J by 12 bases, with 13 bases between. Profiling relied on immunoSEQ multiplex PCR, and the TCRdb table lists in-frame clones only, not all of them. In the table there are around 100,000 clones, about 89% of which are singletons. This TCR came from a man aged 60 to 69 with lung cancer. The sample taken for sequencing was PBMCs. V and J are TRBV7-9 and TRBJ1-4; tentative D call: TRBD1 (5 bases). CDR3 DNA: TGTGCCAGCAGCTTAAAACCCCAGACAGAACTGTTTTTT. The encoded protein is CASSLKPQTELFF.